This T cell receptor beta chain comes out of a study of OX40 agonist ivuxolimab in advanced cancers. Sequencing used immunoSEQ multiplex PCR; TCRdb keeps in-frame clones, though not all of them. The table records around 10,000 clones, about 66% of them present only once. Germline V lookup: CDR1 SEHNR, CDR2 FQNEAQ (reference sequence). The trim removed 5 bases at V and 6 bases at J, leaving 17 bases unmatched. This CDR3 contains 17 residues. The clonotype originates from an adult with an advanced solid tumor such as melanoma, head and neck, liver or kidney cancer. The genes are TRBV7-9 and TRBJ2-3, with 7 bases lining up with TRBD2. Material: CD4+ or CD8+ T cells sorted from blood, obtained in a trial of the OX40 agonist ivuxolimab. CDR3 sequence: CASSGAGGYRPTDTQYF. The DNA for the CDR3 is TGTGCCAGCAGCGGGGCCGGGGGGTACCGGCCAACCGATACGCAGTATTTT.